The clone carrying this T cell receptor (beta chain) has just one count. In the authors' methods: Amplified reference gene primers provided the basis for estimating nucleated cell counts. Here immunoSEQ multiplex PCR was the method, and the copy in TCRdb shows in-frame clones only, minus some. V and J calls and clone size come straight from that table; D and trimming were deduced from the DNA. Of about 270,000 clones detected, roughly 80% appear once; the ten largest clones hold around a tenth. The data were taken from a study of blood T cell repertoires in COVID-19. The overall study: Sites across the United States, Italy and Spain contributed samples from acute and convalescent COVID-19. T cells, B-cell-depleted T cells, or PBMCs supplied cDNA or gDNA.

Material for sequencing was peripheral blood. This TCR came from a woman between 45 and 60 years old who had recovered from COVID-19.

The CDR3 DNA reads as TGTGCCAGCAGCGAAAACCGGGATCCGCTCTACAATGAGCAGTTCTTC. Translation: CASSENRDPLYNEQFF. The gene calls are TRBV7-2 and TRBJ2-1; D might be TRBD2 (5 bases). This CDR3 contains 16 residues. Trimming cost V 5 bases and J 3 bases, with 17 bases left between them. Germline CDR1 reads SGHTA; CDR2 reads FQGNSA.